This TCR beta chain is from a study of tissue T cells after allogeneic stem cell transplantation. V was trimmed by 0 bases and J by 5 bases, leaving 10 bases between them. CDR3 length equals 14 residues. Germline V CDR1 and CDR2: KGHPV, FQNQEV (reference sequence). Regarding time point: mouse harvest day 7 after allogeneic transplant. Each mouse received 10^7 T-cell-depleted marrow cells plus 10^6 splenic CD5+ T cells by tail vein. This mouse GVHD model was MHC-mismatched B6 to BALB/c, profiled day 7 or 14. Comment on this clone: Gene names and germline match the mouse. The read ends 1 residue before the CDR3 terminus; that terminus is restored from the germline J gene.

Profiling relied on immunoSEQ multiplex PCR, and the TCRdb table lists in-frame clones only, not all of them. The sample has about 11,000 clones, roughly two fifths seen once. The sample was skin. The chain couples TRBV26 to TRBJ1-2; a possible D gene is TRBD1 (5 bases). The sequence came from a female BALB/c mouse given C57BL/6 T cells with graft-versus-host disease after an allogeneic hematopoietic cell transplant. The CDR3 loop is CASSLSRGGSDYTF. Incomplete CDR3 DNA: TGTGCCAGCAGTCTGTCAAGGGGAGGGTCCGACTACACC.